What follows is one T cell receptor (beta chain) and its context. Method: immunoSEQ multiplex PCR; TCRdb's copy keeps in-frame clones and lacks some. The sample lists 30,000 or so clones; roughly 79% were seen once. These data come from a study of neoadjuvant anti-PD-1 for oral cavity cancer. Time point meaning: after neoadjuvant nivolumab, at surgical resection. No culture or expansion preceded analysis of these blood cells. This CDR3 spans 14 amino acids. Germline CDR1 and CDR2: MNHNS and SASEGT. V trimming: 1 base; J trimming: 14 bases; junction bases outside the gene matches: 8. The sample consisted of PBMCs, taken after nivolumab (anti-PD-1) treatment. The chain has TRBV6-1 and TRBJ1-5; 10 bases are shared with TRBD1. The TCR comes from a person aged 40 to 85 with oral cavity squamous cell carcinoma. The chain's CDR3 is CASSEVSPGTGEHF. The CDR3 DNA follows: TGTGCCAGCAGTGAAGTCAGCCCCGGGACAGGGGAGCATTTT.